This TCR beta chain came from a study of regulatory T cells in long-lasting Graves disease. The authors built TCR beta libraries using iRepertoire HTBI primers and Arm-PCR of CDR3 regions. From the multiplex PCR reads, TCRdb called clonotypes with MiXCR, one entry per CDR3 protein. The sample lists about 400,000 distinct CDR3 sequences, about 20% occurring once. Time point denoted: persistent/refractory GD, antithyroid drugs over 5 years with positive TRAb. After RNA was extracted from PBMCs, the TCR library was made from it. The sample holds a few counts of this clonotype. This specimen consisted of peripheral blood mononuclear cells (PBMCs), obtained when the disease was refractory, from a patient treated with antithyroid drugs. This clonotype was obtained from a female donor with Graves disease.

This CDR3 is CASSIGGTQPQHF. In nucleotides, the CDR3 is TGTGCCAGTAGTATCGGGGGAACGCAGCCCCAGCATTTT. V and J are TRBV19 and TRBJ1-5, with D possibly TRBD1 on 5 matching bases. The germline gives CDR1 LNHDA, CDR2 SQIVND (reference sequence). This CDR3 is built from 13 residues. Trimming stripped 3 bases from V and 7 bases from J, with 10 bases between.